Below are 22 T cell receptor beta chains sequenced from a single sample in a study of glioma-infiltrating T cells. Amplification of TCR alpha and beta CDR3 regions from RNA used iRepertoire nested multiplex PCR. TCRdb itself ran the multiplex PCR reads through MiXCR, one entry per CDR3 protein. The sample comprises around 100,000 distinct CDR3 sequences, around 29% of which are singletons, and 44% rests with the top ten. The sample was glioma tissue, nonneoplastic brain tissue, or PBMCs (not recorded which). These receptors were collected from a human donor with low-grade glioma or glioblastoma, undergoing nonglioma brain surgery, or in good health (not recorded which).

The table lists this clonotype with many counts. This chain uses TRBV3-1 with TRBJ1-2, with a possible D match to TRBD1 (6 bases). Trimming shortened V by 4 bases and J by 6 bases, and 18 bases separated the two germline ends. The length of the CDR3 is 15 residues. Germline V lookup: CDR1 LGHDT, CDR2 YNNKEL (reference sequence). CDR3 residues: CASSPTYSQGNGYTF. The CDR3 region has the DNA TGTGCCAGCAGCCCTACTTACTCACAGGGAAATGGCTACACCTTC. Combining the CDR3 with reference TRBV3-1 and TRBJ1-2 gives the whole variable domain DTAVSQTPKYLVTQMGNDKSIKCEQNLGHDTMYWYKQDSKKFLKIMFSYNNKELIINETVPNRFSPKSPDKAHLNLHINSLELGDSAVYFCASSPTYSQGNGYTFGSGTRLTVV.

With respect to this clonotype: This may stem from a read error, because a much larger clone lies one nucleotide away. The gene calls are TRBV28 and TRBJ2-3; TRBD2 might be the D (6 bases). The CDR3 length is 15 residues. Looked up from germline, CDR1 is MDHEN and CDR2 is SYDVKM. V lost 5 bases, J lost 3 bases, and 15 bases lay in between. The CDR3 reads CASSGHRGSTDTQYF. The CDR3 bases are TGTGCCAGCAGTGGGCACCGGGGGTCTACAGATACGCAGTATTTT.

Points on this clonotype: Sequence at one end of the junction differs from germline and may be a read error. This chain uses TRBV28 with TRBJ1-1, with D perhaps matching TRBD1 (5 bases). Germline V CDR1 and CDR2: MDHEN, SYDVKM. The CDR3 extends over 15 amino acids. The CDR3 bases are TGTACCAGCAGGAGTAGAGGGACGGTGAACACTGAAGCTTTCTTT. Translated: CTSRSRGTVNTEAFF. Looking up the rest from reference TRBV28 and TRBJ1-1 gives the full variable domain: DVKVTQSSRYLVKRTGEKVFLECVQDMDHENMFWYRQDPGLGLRLIYFSYDVKMKEKGDIPEGYSVSREKKERFSLILESASTNQTSMYLCTSRSRGTVNTEAFFGQGTRLTVV.

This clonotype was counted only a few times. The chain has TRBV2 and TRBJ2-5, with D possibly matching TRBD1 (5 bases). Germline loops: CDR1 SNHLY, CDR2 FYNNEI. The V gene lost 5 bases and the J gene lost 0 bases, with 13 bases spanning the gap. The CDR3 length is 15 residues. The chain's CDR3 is CASSPTGPYQETQYF. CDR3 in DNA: TGTGCCAGCAGTCCCACAGGTCCGTACCAAGAGACCCAGTACTTC.

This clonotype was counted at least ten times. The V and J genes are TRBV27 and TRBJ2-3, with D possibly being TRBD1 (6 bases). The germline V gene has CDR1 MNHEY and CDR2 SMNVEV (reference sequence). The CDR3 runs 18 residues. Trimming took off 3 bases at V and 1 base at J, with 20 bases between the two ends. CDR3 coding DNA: TGTGCCAGCAGTTTTTTGGGACAAAAGGGGCTCCGCACAGATACGCAGTATTTT. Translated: CASSFLGQKGLRTDTQYF.

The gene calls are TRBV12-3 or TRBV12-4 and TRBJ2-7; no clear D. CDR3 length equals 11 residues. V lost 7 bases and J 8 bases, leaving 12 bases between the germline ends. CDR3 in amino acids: CASTQFHKQYF. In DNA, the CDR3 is TGTGCCAGCACCCAGTTTCACAAGCAGTACTTC.

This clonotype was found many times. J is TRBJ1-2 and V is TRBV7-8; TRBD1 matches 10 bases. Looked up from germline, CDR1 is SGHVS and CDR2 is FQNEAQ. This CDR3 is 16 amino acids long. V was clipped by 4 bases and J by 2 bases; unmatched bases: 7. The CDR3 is CASSSGGQGLNYGYTF. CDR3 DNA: TGTGCCAGCAGCTCAGGGGGACAGGGGCTAAACTATGGCTACACCTTC.

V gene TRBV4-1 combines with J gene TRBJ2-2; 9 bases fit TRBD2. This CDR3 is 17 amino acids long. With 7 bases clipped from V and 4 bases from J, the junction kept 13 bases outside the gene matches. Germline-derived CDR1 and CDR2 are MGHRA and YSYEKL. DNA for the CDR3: TGCGCCAGCACCTACGACTGGGCGGGAGGGAGCACCGGGGAGCTGTTTTTT. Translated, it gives CASTYDWAGGSTGELFF.

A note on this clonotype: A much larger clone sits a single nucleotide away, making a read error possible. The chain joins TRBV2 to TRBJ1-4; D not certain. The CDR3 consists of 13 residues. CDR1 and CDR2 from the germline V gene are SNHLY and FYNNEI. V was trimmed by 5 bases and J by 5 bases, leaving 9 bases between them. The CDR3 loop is CASSKGPNEKLFF. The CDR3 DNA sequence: TGTGCCAGCAGTAAAGGGCCGAATGAAAAACTGTTTTTT.

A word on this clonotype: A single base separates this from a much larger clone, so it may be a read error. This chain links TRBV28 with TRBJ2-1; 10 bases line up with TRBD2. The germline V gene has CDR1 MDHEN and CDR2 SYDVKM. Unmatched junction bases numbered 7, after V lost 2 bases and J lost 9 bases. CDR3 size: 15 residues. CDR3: CASSLVASGGIEQFF. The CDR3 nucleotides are TGTGCCAGCAGTTTAGTGGCTAGCGGGGGCATTGAGCAGTTCTTC.

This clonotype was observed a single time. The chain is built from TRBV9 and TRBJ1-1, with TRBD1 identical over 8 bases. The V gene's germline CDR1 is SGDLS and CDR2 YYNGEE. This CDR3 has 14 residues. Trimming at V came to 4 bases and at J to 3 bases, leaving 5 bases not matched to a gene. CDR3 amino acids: CASSFLTGDTEAFF. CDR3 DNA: TGTGCCAGCAGCTTCCTGACAGGGGACACTGAAGCTTTCTTT. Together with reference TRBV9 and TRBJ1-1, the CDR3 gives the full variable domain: DSGVTQTPKHLITATGQRVTLRCSPRSGDLSVYWYQQSLDQGLQFLIQYYNGEERAKGNILERFSAQQFPDLHSELNLSSLELGDSALYFCASSFLTGDTEAFFGQGTRLTVV.

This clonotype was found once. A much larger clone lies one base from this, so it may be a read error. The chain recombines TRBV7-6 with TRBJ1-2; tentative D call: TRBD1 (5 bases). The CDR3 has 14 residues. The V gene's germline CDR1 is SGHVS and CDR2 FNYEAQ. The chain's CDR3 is CASSRGDLYYVYTF. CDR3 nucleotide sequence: TGTGCCAGCAGCCGAGGGGACCTTTACTATGTCTACACCTTC.

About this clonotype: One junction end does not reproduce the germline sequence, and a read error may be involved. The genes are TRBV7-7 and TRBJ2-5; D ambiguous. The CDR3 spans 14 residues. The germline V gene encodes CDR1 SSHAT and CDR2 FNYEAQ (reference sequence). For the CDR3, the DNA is TGTGCTAGCAGCTTATCTGGGTTAGGGGAGACCCAGTACTTC. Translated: CASSLSGLGETQYF.

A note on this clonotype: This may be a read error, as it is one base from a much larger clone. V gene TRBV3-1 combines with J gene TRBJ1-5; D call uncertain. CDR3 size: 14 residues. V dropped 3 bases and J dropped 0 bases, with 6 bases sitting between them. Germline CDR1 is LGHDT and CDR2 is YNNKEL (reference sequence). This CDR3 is CASSHRRSNQPQHF. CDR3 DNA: TGTGCCAGCAGCCACCGACGTAGCAATCAGCCCCAGCATTTT. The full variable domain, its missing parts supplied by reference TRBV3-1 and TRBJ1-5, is DTAVSQTPKYLVTQMGNDKSIKCEQNLGHDTMYWYKQDSKKFLKIMFSYNNKELIINETVPNRFSPKSPDKAHLNLHINSLELGDSAVYFCASSHRRSNQPQHFGDGTRLSIL.

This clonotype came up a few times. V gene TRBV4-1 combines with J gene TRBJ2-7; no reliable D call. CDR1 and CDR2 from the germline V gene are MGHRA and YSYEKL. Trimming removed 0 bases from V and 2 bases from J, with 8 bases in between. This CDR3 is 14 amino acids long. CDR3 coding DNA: TGCGCCAGCAGCCAAGAGTCTAACCCCTACGAGCAGTACTTC. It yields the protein CASSQESNPYEQYF.

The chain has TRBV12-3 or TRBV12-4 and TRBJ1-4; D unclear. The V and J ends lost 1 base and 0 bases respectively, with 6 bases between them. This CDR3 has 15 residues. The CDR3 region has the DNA TGTGCCAGCAGTTTAGTCGCAGCAACTAATGAAAAACTGTTTTTT. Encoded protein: CASSLVAATNEKLFF.

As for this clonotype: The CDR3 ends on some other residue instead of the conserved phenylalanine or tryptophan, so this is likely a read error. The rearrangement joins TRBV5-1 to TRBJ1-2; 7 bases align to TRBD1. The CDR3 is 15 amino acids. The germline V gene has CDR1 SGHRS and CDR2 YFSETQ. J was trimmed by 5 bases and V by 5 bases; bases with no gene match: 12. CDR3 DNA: TGCGCCAGCAGGGACTCCGACAGGGCCTATTATGGCTACACCCTC. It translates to CASRDSDRAYYGYTL.

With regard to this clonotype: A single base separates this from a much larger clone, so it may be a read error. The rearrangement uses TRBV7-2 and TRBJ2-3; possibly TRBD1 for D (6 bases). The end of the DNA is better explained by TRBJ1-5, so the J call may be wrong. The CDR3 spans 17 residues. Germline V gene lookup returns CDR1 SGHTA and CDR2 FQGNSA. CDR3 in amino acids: CASSLLAGGPLADTQHF. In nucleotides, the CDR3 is TGTGCCAGCAGCCTTCTAGCGGGGGGGCCGCTGGCAGATACGCAGCATTTT.

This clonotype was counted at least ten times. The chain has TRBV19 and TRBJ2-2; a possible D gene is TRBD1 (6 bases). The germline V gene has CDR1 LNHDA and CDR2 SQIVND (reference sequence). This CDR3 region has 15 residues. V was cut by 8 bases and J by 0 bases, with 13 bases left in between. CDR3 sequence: CASRPGASNTGELFF. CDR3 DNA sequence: TGTGCCAGTCGACCAGGGGCTTCGAACACCGGGGAGCTGTTTTTT.

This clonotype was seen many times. The CDR3 loop is CASSFPGTPNYGYTF. CDR3 sequence (DNA): TGTGCCAGCTCATTCCCCGGGACCCCTAACTATGGCTACACCTTC. The chain joins TRBV18 to TRBJ1-2, with D tentatively TRBD1 (5 bases). Trimming removed 5 bases from V and 0 bases from J, with 13 bases in between. CDR3 length: 15 amino acids. Per germline, CDR1 KGHSH and CDR2 LQKENI.

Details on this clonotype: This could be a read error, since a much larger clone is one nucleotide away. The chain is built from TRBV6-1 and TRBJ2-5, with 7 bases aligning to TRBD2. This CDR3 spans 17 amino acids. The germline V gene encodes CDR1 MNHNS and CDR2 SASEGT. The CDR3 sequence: CASSEDVLSNGRETQHF. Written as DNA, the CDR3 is TGTGCCAGCAGTGAAGACGTTCTTTCAAACGGGCGGGAGACCCAGCACTTC.

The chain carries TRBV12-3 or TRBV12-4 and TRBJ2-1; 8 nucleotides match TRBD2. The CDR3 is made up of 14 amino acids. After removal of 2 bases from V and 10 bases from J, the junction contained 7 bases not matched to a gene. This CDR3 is CASSLFGGAGEQFF. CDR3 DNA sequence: TGTGCCAGCAGTTTATTCGGGGGGGCCGGGGAGCAGTTCTTC.